This T cell receptor (beta chain) was observed in a study of Ad26.COV2.S vaccination and SARS-CoV-2 variants. Treatment denoted: around 19 received Ad26.COV2.S at low or high dose, single or two shots; roughly five received placebo; per-sample allocation not given. After the first vaccine or placebo injection, samples were drawn on day 63. Notes on the study in general: Measures of TCR breadth and depth may have fallen short of total T cell responses. Breadth, reportedly substantial, characterized the spike-specific CD8+ and CD4+ T cell responses after vaccination. Recipients given vaccine exceeded placebo recipients in spike-specific TCR breadth.

Of note for this clone: Its antigen is unidentified.

The V gene's germline CDR1 is SGHTA and CDR2 FQGNSA. Trimming at V came to 5 bases and at J to 5 bases, leaving 3 bases not matched to a gene. This CDR3 contains 14 residues. Some clones are missing from TCRdb's copy, which holds only in-frame ones; the method was immunoSEQ multiplex PCR. The sample lists about 350,000 clones; approximately 90% were seen once. V and J are TRBV7-2 and TRBJ2-2, with TRBD2 matching 9 bases. Material: peripheral blood, obtained in a trial of Ad26.COV2.S vaccine versus placebo. This TCR derives from a person between 18 and 65 years old who received the Ad26.COV2.S COVID-19 vaccine or a placebo. As DNA, the CDR3 is TGTGCCAGCAGCGCCAGCGGGGGGACCGGGGAGCTGTTTTTT. Its protein is CASSASGGTGELFF.